This entry lists 18 T cell receptor beta chains sequenced from one sample in a study of tumor-infiltrating T cells and Merkel cell polyomavirus (dated by TCRdb to 2017 to 2019). By immunohistochemistry, the tumors of all patients showed robust positive staining for Merkel cell polyomavirus Large T antigen. The method was the immunoSEQ multiplex PCR assay. TCRdb retrieved this table from immuneACCESS and kept in-frame rearrangements only. Not all clones are present; in checked studies, unresolved V genes account for under half, and no reason is known for the remainder. The sample table records 150 to 200 clones; under 60% of these occur just once. The ten largest clones capture roughly two thirds of the sample. Sequencing was performed on Merkel cell polyomavirus peptide tetramer+ CD8+ T cells sorted from the tumor. Read against the paper, the sample's cell subset or site label means: CD8+ T cells binding a tetramer loaded with the MCPyV common T-antigen KLL epitope. These TCRs come from a man aged 45-65 years with Merkel cell carcinoma.

V and J are TRBV19 and TRBJ2-7, with 8 nucleotides matching TRBD1. Unmatched junction bases numbered 10, after V lost 6 bases and J lost 6 bases. The CDR3 runs 14 residues. Germline assignment: CDR1 LNHDA and CDR2 SQIVND (reference sequence). Here the CDR3 reads CASRNFRGLGEQYF. The CDR3 DNA reads as TGTGCCAGTAGGAACTTCAGGGGGCTGGGCGAGCAGTACTTC.

V usage is TRBV5-1 and J usage is TRBJ2-3, with TRBD2 matching 14 bases. The CDR3 is made up of 20 amino acids. Germline V gene lookup returns CDR1 SGHRS and CDR2 YFSETQ. Trimming cost V 3 bases and J 0 bases; bases outside gene matches: 12. This CDR3 is CASSSSQGLAGATSTDTQYF. The CDR3 bases are TGCGCCAGCAGCTCTTCACAGGGACTAGCGGGAGCCACAAGCACAGATACGCAGTATTTT.

The rearrangement links TRBV10-3 to TRBJ2-3; maybe TRBD2 (5 bases). V was pared by 5 bases and J by 3 bases, with 6 bases between. This CDR3 has 12 residues. Germline V CDR1 and CDR2: ENHRY, SYGVKD. DNA for the CDR3: TGTGCCATCAGTACGGGAACAGATACGCAGTATTTT. Translated: CAISTGTDTQYF.

The rearrangement joins TRBV7-2 to TRBJ1-1; possibly TRBD1 for D (5 bases). This CDR3 is built from 14 residues. Trimming removed 3 bases from V and 4 bases from J, with 12 bases in between. The germline gives CDR1 SGHTA, CDR2 FQGNSA. CDR3 bases: TGTGCCAGCAGCTTCTTTTCGGGGGGCACTGAAGCTTTCTTT. Translated, it gives CASSFFSGGTEAFF. Looking up the rest from reference TRBV7-2 and TRBJ1-1 gives the full variable domain: GAGVSQSPSNKVTEKGKDVELRCDPISGHTALYWYRQSLGQGLEFLIYFQGNSAPDKSGLPSDRFSAERTGGSVSTLTIQRTQQEDSAVYLCASSFFSGGTEAFFGQGTRLTVV.

The chain carries TRBV4-3 and TRBJ2-7, with D possibly being TRBD1 (7 bases). Trimming removed 4 bases at V and 3 bases at J, with 10 bases between. This CDR3 is built from 13 residues. Germline lookup yields CDR1 LGHNA and CDR2 YSLEER. CDR3 protein: CASSPGGSYEQYF. The CDR3 nucleotides are TGCGCCAGCAGCCCAGGGGGGAGCTACGAGCAGTACTTC.

J is TRBJ1-5 and V is TRBV6-5; D is unresolved. Germline-derived CDR1 and CDR2 are MNHEY and SVGAGI. V lost 5 bases, J lost 4 bases, and 15 bases lay in between. The CDR3 loop spans 15 amino acids. CDR3 coding DNA: TGTGCCAGCAGTCCCTCCGGGAGCCCTAATCAGCCCCAGCATTTT. The encoded protein is CASSPSGSPNQPQHF.

The J gene is TRBJ2-5, the V gene TRBV30; D perhaps matches TRBD2 (6 bases). The V end was cut by 2 bases, the J end by 4 bases, with 8 bases between. This CDR3 is built from 12 residues. CDR1 and CDR2 from the germline V gene are GTSNPN and SVGIG (reference sequence). CDR3 sequence: CAWSKGGETQYF. The CDR3 DNA is TGTGCCTGGAGTAAGGGAGGAGAGACCCAGTACTTC.

The chain employs TRBV11-2 and TRBJ1-3; 7 bases match TRBD1. Trimming removed 5 bases from V and 1 base from J; junction bases left unmatched: 14. CDR3 length: 18 residues. Germline assignment: CDR1 SGHAT and CDR2 FQNNGV. CDR3 amino acids: CASSPRDRLRDSGNTIYF. CDR3 nucleotide sequence: TGTGCCAGCAGCCCCCGGGACAGATTGAGGGATTCTGGAAACACCATATATTTT.

The chain joins TRBV7-8 to TRBJ2-2; D call uncertain. The CDR3 consists of 12 residues. Germline V CDR1 and CDR2: SGHVS, FQNEAQ. The V and J ends lost 5 bases and 3 bases respectively, with 4 bases between them. CDR3 nucleotide sequence: TGTGCCAGCAGCGGAGACACCGGGGAGCTGTTTTTT. Residues: CASSGDTGELFF.

The J gene is TRBJ2-1, the V gene TRBV4-2; 14 nucleotides line up with TRBD2. With 4 bases clipped from V and 7 bases from J, the junction kept 12 bases outside the gene matches. CDR1 LGHNA and CDR2 YNFKEQ come from the germline V gene. This CDR3 is 18 amino acids long. This CDR3 reads CASSRRPGLAGVRNEQFF. The CDR3 DNA sequence: TGTGCCAGCAGCCGCCGGCCGGGACTAGCGGGAGTAAGGAATGAGCAGTTCTTC.

The chain links TRBV21-1 to TRBJ1-1. TRBV21-1 is reported as a pseudogene. The CDR3 contains 16 residues. The CDR3 sequence is CASRLCLATIRTEAFF. The DNA for the CDR3 is TGTGCCAGCAGACTTTGTCTAGCCACAATTCGCACTGAAGCTTTCTTT.

The chain is built from TRBV7-9 and TRBJ1-5; 10 bases line up with TRBD1. CDR1 and CDR2 (germline): SEHNR, FQNEAQ (reference sequence). Trimming cost V 1 base and J 5 bases; bases outside gene matches: 2. The CDR3 has 15 residues. DNA for the CDR3: TGTGCCAGCAGCTTAGGGACAGGGGGGGATCAGCCCCAGCATTTT. Protein sequence: CASSLGTGGDQPQHF.

The chain has TRBV5-5 and TRBJ1-2; 9 bases fit TRBD1. The CDR3 consists of 15 residues. Unmatched junction bases numbered 10, after V lost 3 bases and J lost 7 bases. Looked up from germline, CDR1 is SGHKS and CDR2 is YYEKEE (reference sequence). The CDR3 region has the DNA TGTGCCAGCAGCTCAGGACAGGGGATAGTAGGTGGCTACACCTTC. It translates to CASSSGQGIVGGYTF.

The genes are TRBV6-5 and TRBJ2-7, with D possibly matching TRBD1 (7 bases). There are 14 residues in the CDR3. Germline lookup yields CDR1 MNHEY and CDR2 SVGAGI. The germline V and J ends were trimmed by 2 bases and 4 bases, with 12 bases remaining between them. As DNA, the CDR3 is TGTGCCAGCAGTTACAGGTCAGGGGGGTACGAGCAGTACTTC. Its translation: CASSYRSGGYEQYF.

This clone came up once. V gene TRBV10-3 combines with J gene TRBJ2-2; D is ambiguous. The CDR3 spans 13 residues. CDR1 and CDR2 (germline): ENHRY, SYGVKD. V shed 4 bases and J shed 2 bases, with 5 bases lying between them. DNA for the CDR3: TGTGCCATCAGTGTCCTCAACACCGGGGAGCTGTTTTTT. The encoded protein is CAISVLNTGELFF.

V and J are TRBV7-2 and TRBJ2-7; tentatively, D is TRBD2 (5 bases). This CDR3 is built from 14 residues. Per the germline V gene, CDR1 is SGHTA and CDR2 is FQGNSA. Between the trimmed V and J ends, which lost 5 bases and 2 bases, there was a span of 13 bases. Here the CDR3 reads CASSLGGGPYEQYF. The CDR3 DNA follows: TGTGCCAGCAGCCTTGGAGGAGGCCCCTACGAGCAGTACTTC.

This chain links TRBV5-1 with TRBJ2-5, with a weak D call TRBD1 (6 bases). Trimming removed 4 bases from V and 2 bases from J, with 12 bases in between. The CDR3 loop spans 14 amino acids. Germline loops: CDR1 SGHRS, CDR2 YFSETQ. The CDR3 loop is CASSRTQGQETQYF. The CDR3 bases are TGCGCCAGCAGCCGGACCCAGGGGCAAGAGACCCAGTACTTC.

This clone has just one count. The V gene is TRBV7-8, the J gene TRBJ2-1, with TRBD2 matching 9 bases. This CDR3 is 16 amino acids long. V lost 5 bases, J lost 3 bases, and 8 bases stayed unmatched. The germline CDR1 and CDR2 sequences are SGHVS and FQNEAQ. The CDR3 nucleotides read TGTGCCAGCAGCCCGAGAGGTAGCGGGAGCTACAATGAGCAGTTCTTC. This encodes CASSPRGSGSYNEQFF.